This T cell receptor (beta chain) comes out of a study of OX40 agonist ivuxolimab in advanced cancers. The wider study: Eligibility admitted prior anti-PD-1, anti-PD-L1 or anti-CTLA-4 therapy; around 38% had some. Broader study findings: Blood T cells, both CD4+ and CD8+, expanded clonally by week 6 at 0.1 to 3.0 mg/kg. Expanded clones belonging to CD8+ T cells outnumbered, on average, those of CD4+.

The CDR3 is made up of 14 amino acids. V was trimmed by 6 bases and J by 0 bases, leaving 12 bases between them. Looked up from germline, CDR1 is MNHNS and CDR2 is SASEGT. The assay was immunoSEQ multiplex PCR, and TCRdb's table has in-frame clones only and misses some. The sample has 52,000 or so clones; around four fifths are singletons. Only a few counts were recorded for this clone. The antigen is undetermined. The sequence derives from an adult with an advanced solid tumor such as melanoma, head and neck, liver or kidney cancer. Material: CD4+ or CD8+ T cells sorted from blood, obtained in a trial of the OX40 agonist ivuxolimab. The chain uses TRBV6-1 and TRBJ2-7, with D perhaps given as TRBD1 or TRBD2 (5 bases each). The CDR3 DNA sequence: TGTGCCAGCAGACGGGACCTCAGCTCCTACGAGCAGTACTTC. Translation gives CASRRDLSSYEQYF.